Given below is one T cell receptor beta chain in context. Its antigen is not known. The data originate from a study of PD-1 blockade in classical Hodgkin lymphoma. The overall study: Treatment was intravenous nivolumab, 3 mg/kg every 2 weeks, until progression.

TCRdb's table, derived via immunoSEQ multiplex PCR, lists solely in-frame clones and lacks some. The repertoire holds 20,000 to 25,000 clones, with 70% to 75% as singletons. Study conclusions and caveats: What caused the repertoire differences, perhaps disease activity or prior therapy, remains undefined. Whereas CD4+ TCR diversity had risen significantly by C4D1, CD8+ TCR diversity had not. TCR diversity at baseline was reported to be reduced in newly diagnosed patients relative to healthy donors.

The time point: cycle 4 day 1 (C4D1), after 5 to 7 weeks of nivolumab. Autologous stem cell transplantation was followed by relapse in every patient, and brentuximab vedotin exposure varied. The CDR3 sequence is 16 residues long. V lost 0 bases to trimming and J lost 0 bases, with 11 bases between them. Germline values: CDR1 LGHNA, CDR2 YSLEER. Material: peripheral blood mononuclear cells (PBMCs), obtained before the fourth cycle of nivolumab. This clonotype originated in a human donor with classical Hodgkin lymphoma. The chain recombines TRBV4-3 with TRBJ1-2, with D unclear. CDR3 DNA sequence: TGCGCCAGCAGCCAAGATTTATTAGCAACTAACTATGGCTACACCTTC. Its protein product is CASSQDLLATNYGYTF.